The rows below give T cell receptor beta chains drawn from one sample of a study of yellow fever vaccine responses in identical twins. TCRdb called the RT-PCR reads again in MiXCR, with one record for every CDR3 protein. Here the sample spans approximately 2,500 distinct CDR3 sequences, roughly 78% being singletons. This material consisted of T cells from blood (PBMCs), unsorted or a sorted subset (not recorded which), taken before or after yellow fever vaccination (not recorded which). These receptors were obtained from a female donor who received the yellow fever vaccine. Each CDR3 is given with its conserved first and last residue. Each record gives: J gene, D gene, V gene, clone size, CDR3 DNA, CDR3 protein. D genes are given only for firm matches. The size of a clone is reported for some rows only, either as once, few or many, or as a class for expanded clones.

TRBJ2-1	-	TRBV4-1	-	TGCGCCAGCAGCCAAGTATCAGGCTACAATGAGCAGTTCTTC	CASSQVSGYNEQFF
TRBJ2-3	-	TRBV7-2	-	TGTGCCAGCAGCTTAGCGGGAGGCCGGGGTACAGATACGCAGTATTTT	CASSLAGGRGTDTQYF
TRBJ1-5	TRBD1	TRBV10-3	-	TGTGCCATCAGTGCGACGAACGAGGACAGGGCGCCAATATATAGCAATCAGCCCCAGCATTTT	CAISATNEDRAPIYSNQPQHF
TRBJ2-7	-	TRBV5-6	-	TGTGCCAGCAGGGAGCCCGGGTCTGGGGACTACGAGCAGTACTTC	CASREPGSGDYEQYF
TRBJ2-4	TRBD1	TRBV11-2	-	TGTGCCAGCAGCCGACCGAGGACAGGGGGACGTACGACCAAAAACATTCAGTACTTC	CASSRPRTGGRTTKNIQYF
TRBJ2-3	TRBD2	TRBV20-1	-	TGCAGTGCTAGAGTAGCGGGAGCCACAGATACGCAGTATTTT	CSARVAGATDTQYF
TRBJ2-2	TRBD2	TRBV6-5	few	TGTGCCAGCAGTTACCACCCACTAGCGGAAACATACACCGGGGAGCTGTTTTTT	CASSYHPLAETYTGELFF
TRBJ1-1	-	TRBV6-2/TRBV6-3	-	TGTGCCAGCAGTTACGTCGGGTTCGCTGAAGCTTTCTTT	CASSYVGFAEAFF
TRBJ2-3	-	TRBV20-1	-	TGCAGTGCTAGTGGGCGGGTGGGTACAGATACGCAGTATTTT	CSASGRVGTDTQYF
TRBJ2-7	-	TRBV11-1	-	TGTGCCAGCAGCCTAACTAGCAGCTACGAGCAGTACTTC	CASSLTSSYEQYF
TRBJ2-1	-	TRBV30	few	TGTGCCTGGAGTGCTGACACTGAGCAGTTCTTC	CAWSADTEQFF
TRBJ2-7	-	TRBV4-1	-	TGCGCCAGCAGCCAAGTTCATTCCCCCTACGAGCAGTACTTC	CASSQVHSPYEQYF
TRBJ2-1	-	TRBV29-1	-	TGCAGCGTTCTACTGCCTACCAATGAGCAGTTCTTC	CSVLLPTNEQFF
TRBJ2-3	TRBD2	TRBV20-1	once	TGCAGTGCTAGAGATCCGACTAGCTCAGCAGATACGCAGTATTTT	CSARDPTSSADTQYF
TRBJ2-7	TRBD1	TRBV7-1	-	TGTGCCAGCAGCTCACCGGGACAGAAATACGAGCAGTACTTC	CASSSPGQKYEQYF
TRBJ1-2	-	TRBV5-3	-	TGTGCCAGAAGCTTGAGGGAGGGCTATGGCTACACCTTC	CARSLREGYGYTF
TRBJ2-4	TRBD2	TRBV28	-	TGTGCCAGCAACCCCCCGGGGGGGAAAAACATTCAGTACTTC	CASNPPGGKNIQYF
TRBJ2-1	-	TRBV11-1	-	TGTGCCAGCAGCTTAGTCCTACCCGGAGTTGTGCAGTTCTTC	CASSLVLPGVVQFF
TRBJ1-6	-	TRBV10-1	-	TGCGCCAGCAGTTCGGGGAACTCACCCCTCCACTTT	CASSSGNSPLHF
TRBJ2-2	-	TRBV11-1	-	TGTGCCAGCAGCTTTGCAGGGAACACCGGGGAGCTGTTTTTT	CASSFAGNTGELFF
TRBJ2-7	TRBD2	TRBV7-9	-	TGTGCCAGCAGAGCTAGCGGGAGGAGCTCCTACGAGCAGTACTTC	CASRASGRSSYEQYF
TRBJ1-4	-	TRBV4-2	-	TGTGCCAGCAGCCAAGAAGGCCTCAGGGGTCCAGCGACTAATGAAAAACTGTTTTTT	CASSQEGLRGPATNEKLFF
TRBJ1-1	TRBD1	TRBV29-1	-	TGCAGCGCCGTAGGGGGACAGGAGGACACTGAAGCTTTCTTT	CSAVGGQEDTEAFF
TRBJ2-7	TRBD2	TRBV5-4	-	TGTGCCAGCACCCCCCGGGGGGGGAGCTCCTACGAGCAGTACTTC	CASTPRGGSSYEQYF
TRBJ1-2	-	TRBV6-2/TRBV6-3	-	TGTGCCAGCAGTTACTCGGTCGGTGGAGTGGATGGCTACACCTTC	CASSYSVGGVDGYTF
TRBJ2-7	-	TRBV13	-	TGTGCCAGCCAGCCTGAGCACTACGAGCAGTACTTC	CASQPEHYEQYF
TRBJ2-2	-	TRBV11-1	-	TGTGCCAGCAGCTTCCGGCAGGGCGGGACCGGGGAGCTGTTTTTT	CASSFRQGGTGELFF
TRBJ2-5	TRBD1	TRBV20-1	once	TGCAGTGCTCTTGACAGGGACGAGACCCAGTACTTC	CSALDRDETQYF
TRBJ1-1	-	TRBV4-1	-	TGCGCCAGCAGCCAAGACAGCCCTGAAGCTTTCTTT	CASSQDSPEAFF
TRBJ1-1	TRBD1	TRBV12-3/TRBV12-4	-	TGTGCCAGCAGCTCCGGGACAGAGAACACTGAAGCTTTCTTT	CASSSGTENTEAFF
TRBJ1-2	-	TRBV5-1	-	TGCGCCAGCAGCCCCTTCCGGGACGGGGGAATCTATGGCTACACCTTC	CASSPFRDGGIYGYTF
TRBJ2-3	-	TRBV7-6	-	TGTGCCAGCAGCTTAGGAACAGATACGCAGTATTTT	CASSLGTDTQYF
TRBJ2-1	-	TRBV20-1	once	TGCAGTGCTAGTGGCACTACACGAGGTGAGCAGTTCTTC	CSASGTTRGEQFF
TRBJ2-1	TRBD2	TRBV20-1	-	TGCAGTGCTAGAGATTCGGGACTAGTCCGGAATGAGCAGTTCTTC	CSARDSGLVRNEQFF
TRBJ2-7	-	TRBV3-1	-	TGTGCCAGCAGCCCCCGGCGCCCTCCCTACGAGCAGTACTTC	CASSPRRPPYEQYF
TRBJ1-4	-	TRBV4-3	-	TGCGCCAGCAGCCAGAATGTCGGGGCAGGGGTTGAAAAACTGTTTTTT	CASSQNVGAGVEKLFF
TRBJ2-5	-	TRBV2	-	TGTGCCAGCAGTCACAAGGCCCAGTACTTC	CASSHKAQYF
TRBJ2-2	-	TRBV6-5	-	TGTGCCAGCAGTTACCACAGCGGAACGAACACCGGGGAGCTGTTTTTT	CASSYHSGTNTGELFF
TRBJ2-3	-	TRBV11-3	-	TGTGCCAGCAGCTTAGTTCGGACAGGCACAGATACGCAGTATTTT	CASSLVRTGTDTQYF
TRBJ2-3	TRBD1	TRBV11-2	-	TGTGCCAGCAGCTGGAGACAGGGGGCGTTTAGTACAGATACGCAGTATTTT	CASSWRQGAFSTDTQYF
TRBJ2-3	TRBD2	TRBV4-2	-	TGTGCCAGCAGCCCCCTAGCGGGGGGGTCCACAGATACGCAGTATTTT	CASSPLAGGSTDTQYF
TRBJ1-2	-	TRBV18	-	TGTGCCACCTTACCCCCGGCAGGGAGAGACTATGGCTACACCTTC	CATLPPAGRDYGYTF
TRBJ1-5	-	TRBV5-6	-	TGTGCCAGCAGCTCCAGGTTTAGCAATCAGCCCCAGCATTTT	CASSSRFSNQPQHF
TRBJ2-3	-	TRBV11-3	-	TGTGCCAGCAGCCTACATCGCTCCCCACGGAACACAGATACGCAGTATTTT	CASSLHRSPRNTDTQYF
TRBJ2-1	TRBD2	TRBV12-3/TRBV12-4	-	TGTGCCAGCAGTTCTCCGGAGCGGGAGCTGTGGGAGCAGTTCTTC	CASSSPERELWEQFF
TRBJ1-2	TRBD1	TRBV10-3	-	TGTGCCATCAGTGAATACAGGGGCCCGGGCTACACCTTC	CAISEYRGPGYTF
TRBJ1-1	TRBD1	TRBV2	-	TGTGCCAGCAGTGTGTCTTATGAGAGGACAGGGTCCGACACTGAAGCTTTCTTT	CASSVSYERTGSDTEAFF
TRBJ1-1	TRBD1	TRBV30	-	TGTGCCTGGACCCAAGGGGACAGGAGATACACTGAAGCTTTCTTT	CAWTQGDRRYTEAFF
TRBJ1-1	-	TRBV6-1	-	TGTGCCAGCAGCCTCGAACAGGGCTACACTGAAGCTTTCTTT	CASSLEQGYTEAFF
TRBJ2-1	-	TRBV4-3	-	TGCGCCAGCAGCCAAGATGGCGGTACCTACAATGAGCAGTTCTTC	CASSQDGGTYNEQFF
TRBJ1-1	-	TRBV10-3	-	TGTGCCATCCCCCGGGGCACACTGGAAGCTTTCTTT	CAIPRGTLEAFF
TRBJ1-2	-	TRBV7-3	once	TGTGCCAGCAGCTACGACGGCTTCTATGGCTACACCTTC	CASSYDGFYGYTF
TRBJ2-1	TRBD2	TRBV6-5	once	TGTGCCAGCAGTTACGCTCCCACTAGCGTTTCCTACAATGAGCAGTCCTTC	CASSYAPTSVSYNEQSF
TRBJ1-1	TRBD1	TRBV6-5	once	TGTGCCAGCAGTTACGGGGGACAGGGGTACACTGAAGCTTTCTTT	CASSYGGQGYTEAFF
TRBJ2-3	TRBD1	TRBV27	-	TGTGCCAGCAGTCTAATACAGGGGACGCAGTATTTT	CASSLIQGTQYF
TRBJ2-5	-	TRBV11-1	-	TGTGCCAGCAGCTTCGTAGAGGAGACCCAGTACTTC	CASSFVEETQYF
TRBJ1-1	-	TRBV10-2	-	TGCGCCAGCAGTGAGTTGAACAGGATGAACACTGAAGCTTTCTTT	CASSELNRMNTEAFF